This T cell receptor (beta chain) was identified during a study of CD8 T cells in Susac syndrome. Study background: Patients with Susac syndrome were therapy-naive, taking corticosteroids, with some also receiving intravenous immunoglobulin, or taking intravenous immunoglobulin alone at the time their blood was drawn.

This clonotype was seen a handful of times. This CDR3 region has 14 residues. Germline CDR1 is PRHDT and CDR2 is FYEKMQ (reference sequence). V shed 3 bases and J 0 bases; nucleotides not matched to a gene: 1. With random hexamers, reverse transcription was performed on about 0.5 to 1 ug of RNA. The CDR3 of TCR beta was amplified by immunoSEQ multiplex PCR across 54 Vbeta and 13 Jbeta. From the immunoSEQ multiplex PCR reads, TCRdb called clonotypes with MiXCR, one entry per CDR3 protein. The data show more than 200,000 distinct CDR3 sequences, roughly 93% seen once. The sequenced target, TCR beta, came from blood CD8+ and CD4+ T cells.

The material sequenced was CD4+ T cells from PBMCs. This receptor was taken from a human donor with Susac syndrome. This rearrangement joins TRBV13 to TRBJ2-7; TRBD1 matches at 8 bases. CDR3 nucleotides: TGTGCCAGCAGCTTTGGGACAGGCTCCTACGAGCAGTACTTC. It is translated as CASSFGTGSYEQYF. Full variable domain (outside the CDR3, taken from reference TRBV13 and TRBJ2-7): AAGVIQSPRHLIKEKRETATLKCYPIPRHDTVYWYQQGPGQDPQFLISFYEKMQSDKGSIPDRFSAQQFSDYHSELNMSSLELGDSALYFCASSFGTGSYEQYFGPGTRLTVT.